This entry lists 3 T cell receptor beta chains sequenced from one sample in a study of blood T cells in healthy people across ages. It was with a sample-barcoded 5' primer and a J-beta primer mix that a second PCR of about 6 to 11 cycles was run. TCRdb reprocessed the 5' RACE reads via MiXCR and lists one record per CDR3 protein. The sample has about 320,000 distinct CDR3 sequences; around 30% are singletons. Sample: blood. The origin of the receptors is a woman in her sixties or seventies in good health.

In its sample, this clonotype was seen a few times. The CDR3 loop is CASSPTGANVLTF. The CDR3 region has the DNA TGTGCCAGCAGTCCGACTGGGGCCAACGTCCTGACTTTC. The rearrangement links TRBV28 to TRBJ2-6; D remains unclear. The CDR3 contains 13 residues. Germline values: CDR1 MDHEN, CDR2 SYDVKM. The ends were cut back, 5 bases at V and 2 bases at J, with 4 bases in the middle. Filled out from reference TRBV28 and TRBJ2-6, the complete variable domain reads DVKVTQSSRYLVKRTGEKVFLECVQDMDHENMFWYRQDPGLGLRLIYFSYDVKMKEKGDIPEGYSVSREKKERFSLILESASTNQTSMYLCASSPTGANVLTFGAGSRLTVL.

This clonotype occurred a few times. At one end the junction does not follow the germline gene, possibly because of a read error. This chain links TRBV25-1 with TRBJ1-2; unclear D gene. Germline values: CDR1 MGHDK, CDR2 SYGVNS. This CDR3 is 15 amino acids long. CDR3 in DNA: TGTGTCAGCAGTGAGACGATCCGCTCTGGTCATGGCTACACCTTC. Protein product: CVSSETIRSGHGYTF.

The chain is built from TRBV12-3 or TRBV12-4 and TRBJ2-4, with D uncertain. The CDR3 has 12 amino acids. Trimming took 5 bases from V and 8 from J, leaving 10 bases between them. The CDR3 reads CASSLTTDIQYF. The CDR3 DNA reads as TGTGCCAGCAGTCTTACGACTGACATTCAGTACTTC.